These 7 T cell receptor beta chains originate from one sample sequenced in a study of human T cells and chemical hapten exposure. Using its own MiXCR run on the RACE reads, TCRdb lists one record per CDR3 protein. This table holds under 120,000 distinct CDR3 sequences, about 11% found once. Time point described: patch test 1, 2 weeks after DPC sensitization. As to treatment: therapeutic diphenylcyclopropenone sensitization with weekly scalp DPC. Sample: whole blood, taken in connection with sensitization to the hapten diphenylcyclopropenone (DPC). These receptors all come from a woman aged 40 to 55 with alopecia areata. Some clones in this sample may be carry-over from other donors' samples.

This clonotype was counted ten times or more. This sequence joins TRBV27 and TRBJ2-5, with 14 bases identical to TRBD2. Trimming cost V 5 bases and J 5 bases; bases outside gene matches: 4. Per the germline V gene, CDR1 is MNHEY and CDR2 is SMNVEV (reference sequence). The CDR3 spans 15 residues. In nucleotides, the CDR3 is TGTGCCAGCAGTCCCCGACTAGCGGGGGGGGAGACCCAGTACTTC. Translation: CASSPRLAGGETQYF.

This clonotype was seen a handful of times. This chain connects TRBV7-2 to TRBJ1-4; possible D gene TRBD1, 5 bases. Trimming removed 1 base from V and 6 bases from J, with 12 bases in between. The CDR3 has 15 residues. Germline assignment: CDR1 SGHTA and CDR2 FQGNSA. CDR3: CASSLVRARDEKLFF. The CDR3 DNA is TGTGCCAGCAGCTTAGTTAGAGCCAGGGATGAAAAACTGTTTTTT.

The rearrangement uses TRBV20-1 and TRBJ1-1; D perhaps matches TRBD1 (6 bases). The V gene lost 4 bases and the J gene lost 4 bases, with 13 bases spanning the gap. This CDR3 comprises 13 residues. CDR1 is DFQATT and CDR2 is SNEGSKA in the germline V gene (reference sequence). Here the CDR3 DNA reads TGCAGTGCTACCCGGGGGCGGGCCACTGAAGCTTTCTTT. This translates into CSATRGRATEAFF.

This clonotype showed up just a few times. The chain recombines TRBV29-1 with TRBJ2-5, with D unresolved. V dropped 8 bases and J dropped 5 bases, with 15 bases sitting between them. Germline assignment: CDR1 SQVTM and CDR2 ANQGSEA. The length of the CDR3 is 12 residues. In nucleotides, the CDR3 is TGCAGCCCCGTAGAGCCCGGGGAGACCCAGTACTTC. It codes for CSPVEPGETQYF.

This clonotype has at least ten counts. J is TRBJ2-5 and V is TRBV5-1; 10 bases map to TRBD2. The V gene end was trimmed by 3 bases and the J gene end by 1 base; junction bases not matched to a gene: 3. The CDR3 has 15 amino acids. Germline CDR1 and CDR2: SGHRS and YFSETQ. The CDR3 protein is CASSSSGRGQETQYF. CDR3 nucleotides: TGCGCCAGCAGCTCCAGCGGGAGGGGCCAAGAGACCCAGTACTTC.

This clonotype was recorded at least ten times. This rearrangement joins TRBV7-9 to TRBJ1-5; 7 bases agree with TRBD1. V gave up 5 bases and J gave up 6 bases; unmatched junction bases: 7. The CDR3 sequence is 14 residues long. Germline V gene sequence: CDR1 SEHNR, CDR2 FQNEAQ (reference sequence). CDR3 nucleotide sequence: TGTGCCAGCAGCCCCGACAGGGTCGTTCAGCCCCAGCATTTT. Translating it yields CASSPDRVVQPQHF.

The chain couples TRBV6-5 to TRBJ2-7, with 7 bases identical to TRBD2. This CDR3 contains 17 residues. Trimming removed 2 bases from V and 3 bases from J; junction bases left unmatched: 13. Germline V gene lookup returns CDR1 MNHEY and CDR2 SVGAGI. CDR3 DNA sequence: TGTGCCAGCAGTTACGACGAGCGGGGACGGACGCTCTACGAGCAGTACTTC. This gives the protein CASSYDERGRTLYEQYF.